The rows below give T cell receptor beta chains drawn from one sample of a study of shared clonotypes between healthy human individuals. TCRdb's table, derived via immunoSEQ multiplex PCR, lists solely in-frame clones and lacks some. The sample has some 800,000 clones, 80% to 95% seen once. Sample: naive CD8+ T cells sorted from blood. The receptors were gathered from a man in his thirties or forties in good health. CDR3s leave out the opening cysteine and the closing phenylalanine or tryptophan. Each record gives: clone size, V gene, CDR3 protein. Only some rows state a clone size, as once, few, many or a class for expanded clones.

>NA|TRBV28
ASRAISYEQY
>few|TRBV2
ASSEEWGVLRVGEQF
>once|TRBV5-6
ASSLGYVGGPFTGELF
>NA|TRBV6-5
ASSYSLYRGEAF
>NA|TRBV10-3
AISGDTANTGELF
>NA|TRBV4-1
ASSQSPRQGAANTIY
>NA|TRBV5-1
ASSSWTSGSVDNEQF
>NA|TRBV4-2
ASSQGTEITIITNYGYT
>NA|TRBV7-2
ASSLVHRVSNQPQH
>NA|TRBV4-1
ASTGLAGVGTGELF
>once|TRBV12-5
ASGVGLAGEETQY
>NA|TRBV5-1
ASSSPGQGNGELF
>NA|TRBV5-4
ASSSERGVYEQY